The next 4 T cell receptor beta chains were all read from a single sample in a study of beta chain features in type 1 diabetes. Their target antigens are unknown. Study results and limitations: Shortening of TCRB CDR3s, moderate but significant, appeared in all four CD4+ subsets of Type 1 diabetes patients.

Every bit of the isolated RNA underwent reverse transcription, so sequencing read expressed TCRB transcripts. Only in-frame clones appear in the TCRdb table, and some are missing; sequencing was by immunoSEQ multiplex PCR. Of roughly 150,000 clones in the sample, over 9% were seen once. Sequencing used central memory CD4+ T cells from blood. The receptors here all came from a young man with type 1 diabetes.

Regarding this clone: Other DNA sequences of this sample code for an identical CDR3. The chain combines TRBV28 with TRBJ2-7; D not resolved. The V and J ends lost 2 bases and 4 bases respectively, with 6 bases between them. CDR3 length: 12 residues. CDR1 MDHEN and CDR2 SYDVKM come from the germline V gene. The CDR3 DNA reads TGTGCCAGCAGTTTACCGCGGTACGAGCAGTACTTC. Its translation is CASSLPRYEQYF. Supplemented by reference TRBV28 and TRBJ2-7, the full variable domain reads DVKVTQSSRYLVKRTGEKVFLECVQDMDHENMFWYRQDPGLGLRLIYFSYDVKMKEKGDIPEGYSVSREKKERFSLILESASTNQTSMYLCASSLPRYEQYFGPGTRLTVT.

This clone has just a few counts. The chain joins TRBV28 to TRBJ2-6; D not certain. CDR3 size: 16 residues. V was clipped by 1 base and J by 0 bases, with 7 bases between them. Germline V gene data show CDR1 as MDHEN and CDR2 as SYDVKM. This CDR3 reads CASSLLGASGANVLTF. DNA for the CDR3: TGTGCCAGCAGTTTATTGGGCGCCTCTGGGGCCAACGTCCTGACTTTC.

This clone was counted a few times. The chain joins TRBV10-3 to TRBJ1-1, with D unclear. The CDR3 covers 13 residues. Germline V gene data show CDR1 as ENHRY and CDR2 as SYGVKD. Trimming shortened V by 7 bases and J by 2 bases, and 11 bases separated the two germline ends. The CDR3 loop reads CAITSTANTEAFF. DNA for the CDR3: TGTGCCATCACATCTACAGCTAACACTGAAGCTTTCTTT.

The chain combines TRBV7-2 with TRBJ2-6; possible D gene TRBD2, 5 bases. The CDR3 extends over 13 amino acids. Trimming cost V 8 bases and J 2 bases, with 7 bases left between them. Germline loops: CDR1 SGHTA, CDR2 FQGNSA. Here the CDR3 reads CASRGAGANVLTF. The CDR3 bases are TGTGCCAGCCGGGGAGCTGGGGCCAACGTCCTGACTTTC.